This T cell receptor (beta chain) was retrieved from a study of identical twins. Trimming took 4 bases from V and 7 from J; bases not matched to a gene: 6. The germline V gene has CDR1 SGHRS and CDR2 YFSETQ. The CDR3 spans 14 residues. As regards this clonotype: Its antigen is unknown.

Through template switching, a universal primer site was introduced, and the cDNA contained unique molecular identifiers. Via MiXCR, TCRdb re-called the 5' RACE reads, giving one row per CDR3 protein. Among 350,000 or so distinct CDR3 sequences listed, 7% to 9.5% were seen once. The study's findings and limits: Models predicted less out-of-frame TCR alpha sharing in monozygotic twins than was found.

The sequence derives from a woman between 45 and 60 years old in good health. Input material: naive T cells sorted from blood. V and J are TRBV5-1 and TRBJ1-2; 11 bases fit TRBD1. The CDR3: CASSEGQGALGYTF. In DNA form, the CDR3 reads TGCGCCAGCAGCGAAGGACAGGGGGCGCTTGGCTACACCTTC.